The 5 T cell receptor beta chains listed next were all sequenced from one sample in a study of blood T cell repertoires in COVID-19. The assay was immunoSEQ multiplex PCR, and TCRdb's table has in-frame clones only and misses some. The sample holds about 180,000 clones, 80% to 90% seen once. Specimen: peripheral blood. These receptor sequences come from a man over 45 with active or convalescent COVID-19.

The rearrangement joins TRBV19 to TRBJ1-4, with 7 bases fitting TRBD1. The CDR3 consists of 14 residues. Germline V gives CDR1 LNHDA, CDR2 SQIVND (reference sequence). Trimming took 5 bases from V and 3 from J; bases not matched to a gene: 3. CDR3 nucleotide sequence: TGTGCCAGTAGTGTGGGACAGTCTAATGAAAAACTGTTTTTT. This sequence encodes CASSVGQSNEKLFF.

This clone appeared once. The chain couples TRBV7-9 to TRBJ1-4, with D unresolved. CDR3 length: 15 residues. The V and J ends lost 2 bases and 0 bases respectively, with 7 bases between them. Germline V lookup: CDR1 SEHNR, CDR2 FQNEAQ (reference sequence). CDR3 sequence reads: CASSLSGATNEKLFF. The CDR3 DNA reads TGTGCCAGCAGCTTATCCGGAGCAACTAATGAAAAACTGTTTTTT.

This clone showed up just once. This sequence joins TRBV7-2 and TRBJ2-5, with 9 bases matching TRBD2. The CDR3 spans 16 residues. V shed 5 bases and J 5 bases; nucleotides not matched to a gene: 12. The germline V gene encodes CDR1 SGHTA and CDR2 FQGNSA. CDR3 in amino acids: CASSLDSGSLEETQYF. In nucleotides, the CDR3 is TGTGCCAGCAGCCTCGATAGCGGGAGTTTGGAGGAGACCCAGTACTTC.

The V call is TRBV28, the J call TRBJ1-5, with a possible D match to TRBD1 (5 bases). The V and J ends lost 6 bases and 1 base respectively, with 16 bases between them. Germline assignment: CDR1 MDHEN and CDR2 SYDVKM. The CDR3 totals 16 residues. The CDR3 coding sequence is TGTGCCAGCAGGGGGGAAGGAGGGTTCAGCAATCAGCCCCAGCATTTT. Its translation is CASRGEGGFSNQPQHF. Full variable domain (remainder filled in from reference TRBV28 and TRBJ1-5): DVKVTQSSRYLVKRTGEKVFLECVQDMDHENMFWYRQDPGLGLRLIYFSYDVKMKEKGDIPEGYSVSREKKERFSLILESASTNQTSMYLCASRGEGGFSNQPQHFGDGTRLSIL.

The chain carries TRBV5-1 and TRBJ2-3, with no clear D. V lost 0 bases and J 4 bases, leaving 9 bases between the germline ends. The CDR3 loop spans 14 amino acids. Looked up from germline, CDR1 is SGHRS and CDR2 is YFSETQ. The CDR3 protein is CASSLVEVSDTQYF. CDR3 in DNA: TGCGCCAGCAGCTTGGTTGAGGTCTCAGATACGCAGTATTTT.